The rows below give T cell receptor beta chains drawn from one sample of a study of early T cells in non-severe SARS-CoV-2 infection. A single record per CDR3 protein comes from TCRdb applying MiXCR to the 5' RACE reads. The sample includes roughly 65,000 distinct CDR3 sequences, approximately 10% seen only once; the top ten take around 6.4%. Sequencing was carried out using whole blood. Receptors were obtained from an adult who was a healthcare worker with PCR-confirmed SARS-CoV-2 infection or an uninfected control (not recorded which). The CDR3 runs from the conserved cysteine through the conserved F or W. D genes are given only for firm matches. Clone size appears in some rows only: once, few, many, or a class for an expanded clone.

clone_size	d_call	v_call	j_call	cdr3_aa	cdr3_nt
few	TRBD2	TRBV7-2	TRBJ2-1	CASSLVGGTSGSAQFF	TGTGCCAGCAGCTTAGTGGGGGGGACTAGCGGGTCCGCACAGTTCTTC
few	TRBD1	TRBV28	TRBJ2-4	CASTRTGDIQYF	TGTGCCAGCACTAGAACAGGGGACATTCAGTACTTC
many	.	TRBV28	TRBJ2-3	CASSQTGRTDTQYF	TGTGCCAGCAGTCAGACAGGGAGGACAGATACGCAGTATTTT
.	.	TRBV28	TRBJ2-7	CASSFPGSSYEQYF	TGTGCCAGCAGTTTCCCGGGCAGCTCCTACGAGCAGTACTTC
.	.	TRBV6-1	TRBJ2-1	CASSEDEGAYNEQFF	TGTGCCAGCAGTGAAGATGAGGGGGCCTACAATGAGCAGTTCTTC
.	.	TRBV30	TRBJ1-2	CASDPLYGYTF	TGTGCCTCGGACCCCCTCTATGGCTACACCTTC
few	.	TRBV7-6	TRBJ2-5	CASSFGVQETQYF	TGTGCCAGCAGCTTCGGGGTTCAAGAGACCCAGTACTTC
.	TRBD1	TRBV7-9	TRBJ2-7	CASSPTRGGRDRVPEQYF	TGTGCCAGCAGCCCAACACGGGGAGGCCGGGACAGGGTCCCCGAGCAGTACTTC
many	TRBD2	TRBV27	TRBJ2-3	CASSRFRTSGTDTQYF	TGTGCCAGCAGTAGGTTTCGTACTAGCGGCACAGATACGCAGTATTTT
many	TRBD2	TRBV9	TRBJ2-1	CASSAAGLLDEQFF	TGTGCCAGCAGCGCAGCGGGGCTGCTGGATGAGCAGTTCTTC
.	.	TRBV5-1	TRBJ1-1	CATFTVNTEAFF	TGCGCCACGTTTACAGTTAACACTGAAGCTTTCTTT
few	TRBD2	TRBV7-9	TRBJ2-3	CASSRAGSTDTQYF	TGTGCCAGCAGCAGAGCGGGAAGCACAGATACGCAGTATTTT
few	.	TRBV20-1	TRBJ1-1	CSARSLSMNTEAFF	TGCAGTGCTAGGTCGCTGTCCATGAACACTGAAGCTTTCTTT
medium-sized	.	TRBV29-1	TRBJ1-1	CSVRVNTEAFF	TGCAGCGTTCGGGTGAACACTGAAGCTTTCTTT
many	TRBD2	TRBV29-1	TRBJ2-1	CSVETSGSSEQFF	TGCAGCGTTGAAACTAGCGGGAGCTCTGAGCAGTTCTTC
many	.	TRBV7-6	TRBJ1-1	CASSLEQGRGEAFF	TGTGCCAGCAGCTTAGAACAGGGCCGAGGTGAAGCTTTCTTT
few	.	TRBV7-2	TRBJ2-7	CASSYVPETYEQYF	TGTGCCAGTTCATACGTCCCAGAGACCTACGAGCAGTACTTC
.	TRBD2	TRBV5-1	TRBJ2-1	CASSLGAGALAVEQFF	TGCGCCAGCAGCTTGGGCGCTGGGGCACTAGCGGTTGAGCAGTTCTTC
.	TRBD2	TRBV11-2	TRBJ2-3	CASSSSGRAPDTQYF	TGTGCCAGCAGCTCTAGCGGGCGGGCCCCAGATACGCAGTATTTT
.	.	TRBV6-1	TRBJ2-3	CASSDTGDTQYF	TGTGCCAGCAGTGACACAGGGGATACGCAGTATTTT
.	.	TRBV29-1	TRBJ2-2	CSALLTGELFF	TGCAGCGCATTACTGACCGGGGAGCTGTTTTTT
.	.	TRBV6-5	TRBJ1-3	CASRVTGSGNTIYF	TGTGCCAGCCGGGTAACAGGCTCTGGAAACACCATATATTTT
.	.	TRBV12-3/TRBV12-4	TRBJ2-2	CASSPEGRGELFF	TGTGCCAGCAGTCCGGAGGGTCGAGGGGAGCTGTTTTTT
many	.	TRBV25-1	TRBJ1-1	CASSEGGTEAFF	TGTGCCAGCAGTGAGGGAGGGACTGAAGCTTTCTTT
few	.	TRBV6-6	TRBJ2-7	CASSPLGEQYF	TGTGCCAGCTCCCCCCTGGGGGAGCAGTACTTC
.	.	TRBV27	TRBJ2-3	CASSVVWDHTDTQYF	TGTGCCAGCAGTGTCGTTTGGGACCACACAGATACGCAGTATTTT
.	.	TRBV7-8	TRBJ2-1	CASSLAGTGGDEQFF	TGTGCCAGCAGCTTAGCCGGTACTGGGGGCGATGAGCAGTTCTTC
few	.	TRBV28	TRBJ2-1	CASRSPIWEQFF	TGTGCCAGCAGATCACCTATCTGGGAGCAGTTCTTC
few	.	TRBV21-1	TRBJ2-7	CASRPPDRVFANYEQYF	TGTGCCAGCAGACCACCTGACAGGGTCTTTGCAAATTACGAGCAGTACTTC
many	TRBD2	TRBV29-1	TRBJ2-1	CSVLNSGTAWGEQFF	TGCAGCGTTCTTAATAGCGGGACGGCCTGGGGTGAGCAGTTCTTC
.	.	TRBV7-2	TRBJ2-5	CASSLDTTQETQYF	TGTGCCAGCAGCTTAGACACTACCCAAGAGACCCAGTACTTC
.	.	TRBV28	TRBJ2-3	CASSKGDTQYF	TGTGCCAGCTCAAAGGGGGATACGCAGTATTTT
.	TRBD2	TRBV7-2	TRBJ2-7	CASSLVASGRTYEQYF	TGTGCCAGCAGCTTAGTGGCTAGCGGGAGAACGTACGAGCAGTACTTC
many	.	TRBV5-1	TRBJ2-3	CASSFNGAASTDTQYF	TGCGCCAGCAGCTTTAATGGCGCGGCTAGCACAGATACGCAGTATTTT
many	TRBD2	TRBV20-1	TRBJ2-7	CSAGLAGSGAYEQYF	TGCAGTGCTGGACTAGCGGGATCCGGAGCATACGAGCAGTACTTC
few	.	TRBV7-2	TRBJ2-5	CASSLGHTETQYF	TGTGCCAGCAGCTTGGGACATACAGAGACCCAGTACTTC
many	.	TRBV7-2	TRBJ1-1	CASTLKGANTEAFF	TGTGCCAGCACCCTAAAAGGGGCCAACACTGAAGCTTTCTTT
many	.	TRBV28	TRBJ1-6	CASKWGRESPLHF	TGTGCCAGCAAATGGGGACGAGAGTCACCCCTCCACTTT
few	TRBD2	TRBV4-1	TRBJ2-3	CASSSSREWTDTQYF	TGCGCCAGCAGCAGTTCGCGGGAGTGGACAGATACGCAGTATTTT
.	.	TRBV28	TRBJ2-7	CASRGRGYEQYF	TGTGCCAGCAGAGGGAGGGGGTACGAGCAGTACTTC
.	TRBD2	TRBV7-8	TRBJ2-1	CASSLYSSGTENEQFF	TGTGCCAGCAGCTTATATTCTAGCGGGACAGAAAATGAGCAGTTCTTC
many	TRBD2	TRBV20-1	TRBJ2-1	CSASASGGVSYNEQFF	TGCAGTGCTAGCGCTAGCGGGGGGGTGTCCTACAATGAGCAGTTCTTC
few	.	TRBV15	TRBJ1-4	CATSRVGINEKLFF	TGTGCCACCAGCAGAGTGGGGATTAATGAAAAACTGTTTTTT
.	TRBD2	TRBV10-1	TRBJ2-2	CARPSLREFTGELFF	TGCGCCAGACCTTCTTTGCGGGAGTTTACCGGGGAGCTGTTTTTT
.	.	TRBV6-1	TRBJ2-4	CASSEVPVSSLGKNIQYF	TGTGCCAGCAGTGAGGTCCCTGTTTCTTCTCTGGGCAAAAACATTCAGTACTTC
many	TRBD2	TRBV7-9	TRBJ2-5	CASNIAGGPKTQYF	TGTGCCAGCAATATAGCGGGAGGACCCAAGACCCAGTACTTC
medium-sized	TRBD1	TRBV11-2	TRBJ2-7	CASSLGSTGTGVPYEQYF	TGTGCCAGCAGCTTAGGTTCAACCGGGACAGGGGTTCCCTACGAGCAGTACTTC
.	TRBD1	TRBV6-5	TRBJ1-2	CASSYIGQGWGNYGYTF	TGTGCCAGCAGTTACATCGGACAGGGATGGGGTAACTATGGCTACACCTTC
.	TRBD2	TRBV7-2	TRBJ2-5	CASRPRIAGEETQYF	TGTGCCAGCCGCCCCCGGATAGCGGGAGAGGAGACCCAGTACTTC
.	TRBD2	TRBV4-3	TRBJ2-3	CASSQAGLAGVTDTQYF	TGCGCCAGCAGCCAAGCAGGACTAGCGGGAGTTACAGATACGCAGTATTTT
.	.	TRBV2	TRBJ2-2	CASSDRGLLARELFF	TGTGCCAGCAGTGATCGTGGCTTGCTCGCCAGGGAGCTGTTTTTT
many	.	TRBV4-1	TRBJ2-1	CASSQTGTDSSYNEQFF	TGCGCCAGCAGCCAAACCGGGACTGACAGCTCCTACAATGAGCAGTTCTTC
.	.	TRBV28	TRBJ1-6	CASGGGIGSPLHF	TGTGCCAGCGGAGGGGGAATCGGCTCACCCCTCCACTTT
.	.	TRBV7-9	TRBJ1-5	CASSSPPSAQHF	TGTGCCAGCAGCTCCCCTCCATCGGCCCAGCATTTT
few	.	TRBV12-2	TRBJ2-1	CASRSPPNGRNYNEQFF	TGTGCAAGTCGCTCCCCCCCCAACGGGCGGAACTACAATGAGCAGTTCTTC
.	.	TRBV28	TRBJ2-1	CASSPPGRPYSEQFF	TGTGCCAGCAGTCCGCCGGGCAGGCCCTATAGTGAGCAGTTCTTC
.	.	TRBV7-4	TRBJ1-5	CASSPAFSNQPQHF	TGTGCCAGCTCGCCGGCGTTTAGCAATCAGCCCCAGCATTTT
.	.	TRBV6-4	TRBJ2-2	CASSERDTGELFF	TGTGCCAGCAGTGAGCGGGACACCGGGGAGCTGTTTTTT
.	.	TRBV15	TRBJ1-5	CATSQGLGQPQHF	TGTGCCACCAGCCAAGGCTTAGGTCAGCCCCAGCATTTT